The entry below describes one T cell receptor beta chain. The antigen is not known. The source of the sample is a study of long-term antiretroviral therapy in people with HIV. Study-wide points: Clones with expansion before ART led the repertoire at all time points.

The libraries were made with immunoSEQ v3.0 at survey level. Measured with immunoSEQ multiplex PCR; TCRdb has only the in-frame clones, and not every one. Altogether fewer than 40,000 clones are present, 65% to 80% being singletons, with the ten largest covering less than 9.5%. Germline V gene sequence: CDR1 MGHDK, CDR2 SYGVNS. The CDR3 spans 14 residues. V lost 3 bases and J lost 5; bases outside the gene matches: 4. The chain joins TRBV25-1 to TRBJ2-5; 9 bases align to TRBD1. This receptor was taken from a woman in her forties or fifties with HIV. The source material was unsorted PBMCs, sampled 3.1 years after starting antiretroviral therapy. The CDR3 DNA reads as TGTGCCAGCAGTGACTGGACAGGGGTCGAGACCCAGTACTTC. Protein product: CASSDWTGVETQYF.